This T cell receptor (beta chain) derives from a study of cytomegalovirus exposure and HLA in healthy donors. Overall study results and limits: The study found most TCR sequences rare, yet found some public TCRs in many donors. Reports described diagnosis of cytomegalovirus status by the classifier as highly specific and sensitive. Among TCR beta chains, those listed as cytomegalovirus-associated numbered 164. In a later analysis, first-cohort TCR clusters were found to tend to co-occur in the 100 to 150 validation repertoires.

Sequencing used immunoSEQ multiplex PCR; TCRdb keeps in-frame clones, though not all of them. The top ten hold around 0.8% of the sample, which has about 360,000 clones, around 86% seen once. CDR1 and CDR2 from the germline V gene are SGHRS and YFSETQ. The CDR3 has 16 amino acids. Deletions cut 0 bases from V and 0 bases from J, with 10 bases between. As for this clone: No antigen is known for it. This sample includes further DNA sequences coding for the same CDR3.

The receptor was isolated from a woman between 18 and 29 years old in good health and CMV-seronegative. V usage is TRBV5-1 and J usage is TRBJ1-5; D is unresolved. Sequenced sample: PBMCs. The CDR3 region is CASSLAPGGSNQPQHF. For the CDR3, the DNA is TGCGCCAGCAGCTTGGCCCCGGGAGGTAGCAATCAGCCCCAGCATTTT.